The rows below give T cell receptor beta chains drawn from one sample of a study of T cells in Graves' hyperthyroidism and ophthalmopathy. Each CDR3 protein gets one entry after TCRdb re-called the multiplex PCR reads with MiXCR. The sample lists about 210,000 distinct CDR3 sequences, 15% to 20% occurring once. Sequences were obtained from blood. The receptor set was obtained from a man aged 50 to 59 with Graves' hyperthyroidism. Both conserved end residues are part of each CDR3. Size is omitted from some rows. Given values are once, few, many or a class for expanded clones.

>.|TRBV20-1
CSAPDTGANVLTF
>.|TRBV19
CASSPSTGELFF
>.|TRBV7-8
CASSLDFSGNQPQHF
>few|TRBV2
CASRQSYNEQFF
>many|TRBV10-3
CAISEDRAPWDEQFF
>many|TRBV7-9
CASSTGQLQETQYF
>.|TRBV20-1
CSAKRRCVCEQYF
>many|TRBV11-2
CASSLVQGPNTEAFF
>many|TRBV5-1
CASSREPFPDNEQFF
>few|TRBV20-1
CSASSHQRPLPRDEQYF
>many|TRBV28
CASSRQGGDGYTF
>many|TRBV28
CATHDHNQPQHF
>many|TRBV2
CASSGTGRFDTQYF
>many|TRBV27
CASSPLTGGVSTDTQYF
>.|TRBV6-6
CASSYGAGTGGKNIQYF
>once|TRBV3-1
CASSPGWNEQFF
>.|TRBV20-1
CSATNNQETQYF
>few|TRBV6-6
CASSYSAGTASNEKLFF
>many|TRBV12-3/TRBV12-4
CASSLSGSVSYEQYF
>many|TRBV30
CAWSPLGTEAFF
>few|TRBV19
CASSIAGATGELFF
>few|TRBV4-1
CASSQGKPQGRGTEAFF
>.|TRBV6-2/TRBV6-3
CASGRTSVGETQYF
>many|TRBV28
CASSWGQGAVNEQFF
>many|TRBV3-1
CASSQVAGAYNEQFF
>many|TRBV18
CASSPQGTDYYGYTF
>.|TRBV5-8
CASSLEGIGNQPQHF
>many|TRBV28
CASSLLGRPAYEQYF
>few|TRBV6-4
CAGSGGSLGPPQHF
>.|TRBV7-6
CASSLQTWDEQFF
>many|TRBV12-3/TRBV12-4
CASSLNQGNSPLHF
>.|TRBV6-1
CASSPGQGYEQHF
>many|TRBV4-1
CASSQDQLAGAEYEQYF
>many|TRBV7-2
CASSFRTSGAYNEQFF
>.|TRBV6-9
CASINPGTGRSINIQYF
>many|TRBV11-1
CASSPGGASYEQFF